This T cell receptor beta chain was obtained from a study of beta chain features in type 1 diabetes. About the research overall: The number of sorted cells examined across all samples was approximately 100 million.

This clone appeared a few times. Its antigen is currently unknown. Investigators reverse transcribed all isolated RNA, so they sequenced expressed TCRB transcripts. The repertoire was sequenced with immunoSEQ multiplex PCR; TCRdb's copy has only in-frame clones and lacks some. The data contain 330,000 or so clones, approximately 12% of them singletons. Germline V gene data show CDR1 as SGDLS and CDR2 as YYNGEE. There are 16 residues in the CDR3. V shed 0 bases and J shed 5 bases, with 17 bases lying between them. Regarding the study as a whole: Comparison showed that naive, central memory and Treg TCRB repertoires appeared more similar among patients than among healthy donors. Among patients with Type 1 diabetes, TCRB CDR3s were moderately but significantly shorter in every one of the four CD4+ subsets.

This sequence joins TRBV9 and TRBJ2-5; possibly TRBD1 for D (8 bases). The sequence was collected from a young woman with type 1 diabetes. The material sequenced was naive CD4+ T cells from blood. CDR3 amino acids: CASSVDSQGGAETQYF. The CDR3 DNA is TGTGCCAGCAGCGTAGACTCACAGGGGGGGGCCGAGACCCAGTACTTC.